This section outlines one T cell receptor beta chain sequence together with its context. What it binds is not known. TCRdb re-called the 5' RACE reads with MiXCR, one entry per CDR3 protein. Found here are about 750,000 distinct CDR3 sequences, under 20% of them singletons; the top ten hold under 20%. This sample is drawn from a study of CD8 T cells in ankylosing spondylitis. Study-wide findings and caveats: Disease-associated clones were reportedly significantly overrepresented in matched ankylosing spondylitis synovial fluid. What appeared characteristic of ankylosing spondylitis blood was a TCR beta motif of under 10 highly homologous variants. Clones linked to the disease showed a CD8+ phenotype. They occurred at relatively low frequencies in peripheral blood.

CDR1 and CDR2 from the germline V gene are SGHVS and FQNEAQ. The V segment lost 4 bases and the J segment 0 bases; nucleotides outside the gene matches: 10. This CDR3 contains 17 residues. This clonotype was obtained from a male donor with ankylosing spondylitis. Sequenced material: blood, either unsorted or a sorted T cell fraction (not recorded which). The chain employs TRBV7-8 and TRBJ1-1; TRBD1 aligns across 8 bases. CDR3 coding DNA: TGTGCCAGCAGCTCAGGACAGGGAGGTTCACTGAACACTGAAGCTTTCTTT. This codes for CASSSGQGGSLNTEAFF.